This T cell receptor beta chain came from a study of regulatory T cells in long-lasting Graves disease. This clonotype was counted between two and nine times. The junction differs from germline at one of its ends, possibly a read error. As to time point: newly diagnosed GD, antithyroid drugs for less than 3 months. Construction of the TCR library relied on RNA isolated from PBMCs. Construction of TCR beta libraries relied on iRepertoire HTBI primers and on Arm-PCR targeting CDR3 regions. TCRdb itself ran the multiplex PCR reads through MiXCR, one entry per CDR3 protein. The data contain over 500,000 distinct CDR3 sequences, 16% of them seen just once; the ten biggest clones take up 12%. The CDR3 contains 15 residues. The germline gives CDR1 SGHRS, CDR2 YFSETQ. This sample also belongs to another study, concerning T cells in Graves' hyperthyroidism and ophthalmopathy. From that study: The HTBI set primed first-round TCR CDR3 RT-PCR.

Material: peripheral blood mononuclear cells (PBMCs), obtained at new diagnosis, from a patient treated with antithyroid drugs. The chain recombines TRBV5-1 with TRBJ2-5, with D possibly being TRBD1 (6 bases). This clonotype was obtained from a man aged 18 to 35 with Graves disease. Here the CDR3 DNA reads TGTGCCAGCAGCCCCCGAGGGGGATGGGGAGAGACCCAGTACTTC. It specifies CASSPRGGWGETQYF.